These T cell receptor beta chains were read from a single sample in a study of vaccination and CD4 T cells after COVID-19. TCRdb fed the PCR reads into MiXCR, producing one record per CDR3 protein. The sample holds about 13,000 distinct CDR3 sequences, roughly a quarter seen once. Their recognized antigens are unknown. The sequences come from CD4+ T cells from blood, cultured in vitro, collected before SARS-CoV-2 vaccination. These receptors were taken from a human donor who received a COVID-19 vaccine. The CDR3 runs from the conserved cysteine through the conserved F or W. Each record gives: J gene, V gene, CDR3 protein.

TRBJ1-4 | TRBV11-2 | CASSPNWDRVREKLFF
TRBJ1-3 | TRBV7-8 | CASSSSDAAWNTIYF
TRBJ2-2 | TRBV12-3/TRBV12-4 | CASKWTVNTGELFF
TRBJ1-1 | TRBV5-6 | CASSYSRGHNTEAFF
TRBJ1-1 | TRBV3-1 | CASSQDPVAGSEAFF
TRBJ2-3 | TRBV5-4 | CASSWAGVTDTQYF
TRBJ1-2 | TRBV7-2 | CASSLALSANYGYTF
TRBJ2-7 | TRBV23-1 | CASSQSLGQAIEQYF
TRBJ1-5 | TRBV7-9 | CASQLALGDNQPQHF
TRBJ2-5 | TRBV10-1 | CASRTGRNQETQYF
TRBJ2-7 | TRBV10-3 | CAIRQGAAYEQYF
TRBJ1-1 | TRBV18 | CASSPLRGAVNTEAFF
TRBJ1-5 | TRBV18 | CASSLLGRGDQPQHF
TRBJ1-1 | TRBV12-3/TRBV12-4 | CASNFWEGGEAFF
TRBJ1-1 | TRBV7-2 | CASSWTGTTEAFF
TRBJ1-1 | TRBV6-1 | CASRSRTGGVEAFF
TRBJ2-3 | TRBV11-2 | CASSLGTTTDTQYF
TRBJ2-2 | TRBV20-1 | CSALGTGKNGELFF
TRBJ2-3 | TRBV19 | CASRPYSVASDTQYF
TRBJ2-5 | TRBV10-3 | CAISDRAGDIQETQYF
TRBJ2-7 | TRBV27 | CASSLSRLAVYEQYF
TRBJ2-2 | TRBV10-3 | CAIRRTSGNTGELFF
TRBJ2-3 | TRBV6-5 | CASSYGTMGPDTQYF
TRBJ2-1 | TRBV20-1 | CSAGPGGTYNEQFF
TRBJ2-2 | TRBV24-1 | CATSDRQTLTGELFF
TRBJ2-5 | TRBV20-1 | CSARGNGGGAAETQYF
TRBJ2-6 | TRBV14 | CASSQERASGANVLTF
TRBJ1-5 | TRBV24-1 | CATAMGGSGKTNQPQHF
TRBJ1-2 | TRBV20-1 | CSAREARVGRGYTF
TRBJ2-3 | TRBV6-1 | CASSRGGDSDTQYF
TRBJ2-3 | TRBV24-1 | CATSDLVREATDTQYF
TRBJ2-2 | TRBV12-3/TRBV12-4 | CASSLAPGQGSTGELFF
TRBJ1-2 | TRBV6-1 | CASSVTKGQPYPYGYTF
TRBJ2-3 | TRBV20-1 | CSATPQYTQYF
TRBJ2-3 | TRBV6-1 | CASRLGLSKVDTQYF
TRBJ2-5 | TRBV2 | CASNQQGGYETQYF
TRBJ2-5 | TRBV15 | CATSRDTGRGQETQYF
TRBJ2-5 | TRBV20-1 | CSAWTGQETQYF
TRBJ1-1 | TRBV5-5 | CASSLGLRGGTEAFF
TRBJ2-1 | TRBV11-3 | CASRWGGVSSYNEQFF
TRBJ2-5 | TRBV6-1 | CASTEGRGSGGEGETQYF
TRBJ1-4 | TRBV12-3/TRBV12-4 | CASSRGAGVVEKLFF
TRBJ1-4 | TRBV25-1 | CASIDRGSYNEKLFF
TRBJ2-7 | TRBV2 | CASSQKVNSYEQYF
TRBJ2-1 | TRBV5-1 | CASRDRVYNEQFF
TRBJ1-4 | TRBV6-1 | CASSRDRDDEKLFF
TRBJ2-7 | TRBV30 | CAWSVVGRVYEQYF
TRBJ1-1 | TRBV12-3/TRBV12-4 | CASSLLLPWGWNTEAFF
TRBJ2-3 | TRBV5-1 | CASSLMGRGTTDTQYF
TRBJ2-5 | TRBV24-1 | CATSGTGGDQETQYF
TRBJ2-3 | TRBV19 | CASSRGAQDTQYF
TRBJ1-2 | TRBV19 | CASSSRDSFYGYTF
TRBJ1-1 | TRBV2 | CASSEEQGSTAFF
TRBJ2-5 | TRBV20-1 | CSARVGGGYQETQYF
TRBJ2-1 | TRBV29-1 | CSVAQRGIFYNEQFF